The 25 T cell receptor beta chains presented below share a single source sample, sequenced in a study of blood T cells in healthy people across ages. For the second PCR, which ran for about 6 to 11 cycles, a sample-barcoded 5' primer and a J-beta primer mix were used. MiXCR, applied by TCRdb to the 5' RACE reads, yields one record per CDR3 protein. The sample has around 670,000 distinct CDR3 sequences, approximately 30% seen once. The sample consisted of blood. The receptor set was obtained from a woman of 80 years or more in good health.

This clonotype was detected ten times or more. V is TRBV27 and J is TRBJ2-3; no clear D. V shed 5 bases and J shed 4 bases, with 13 bases lying between them. The CDR3 sequence is 14 residues long. CDR1 is MNHEY and CDR2 is SMNVEV in the germline V gene (reference sequence). CDR3 DNA: TGTGCCAGCAGTAGTTCGAGCATCCCAGATACGCAGTATTTT. This encodes CASSSSSIPDTQYF.

Details on this clonotype: This clone may be a read error of a much larger clone one base away. The chain has TRBV20-1 and TRBJ2-3, with unresolved D. This CDR3 is built from 11 residues. The germline V gene has CDR1 DFQATT and CDR2 SNEGSKA (reference sequence). The CDR3 loop is CSARELDTQDF. The CDR3, as DNA: TGCAGTGCTAGAGAATTAGATACGCAGGATTTT.

In its sample, this clonotype was seen many times. The V gene is TRBV7-9, the J gene TRBJ1-2, with D possibly matching TRBD1 (6 bases). Germline V lookup: CDR1 SEHNR, CDR2 FQNEAQ (reference sequence). The ends were cut back, 5 bases at V and 1 base at J, with 20 bases in the middle. This CDR3 comprises 17 residues. CDR3 loop: CASSPIAAGQINYGYTF. CDR3 in DNA: TGTGCCAGCAGCCCTATCGCGGCGGGACAAATTAACTATGGCTACACCTTC. Looking up the rest from reference TRBV7-9 and TRBJ1-2 gives the full variable domain: DTGVSQNPRHKITKRGQNVTFRCDPISEHNRLYWYRQTLGQGPEFLTYFQNEAQLEKSRLLSDRFSAERPKGSFSTLEIQRTEQGDSAMYLCASSPIAAGQINYGYTFGSGTRLTVV.

The rearrangement joins TRBV7-2 to TRBJ2-1; D is possibly TRBD2 (7 bases). Trimming removed 5 bases from V and 7 bases from J, with 15 bases in between. The CDR3 is made up of 14 amino acids. CDR1 SGHTA and CDR2 FQGNSA come from the germline V gene. The CDR3 is CASSAGAGENEQFF. The CDR3 bases are TGTGCCAGCAGCGCAGGGGCGGGAGAGAATGAGCAGTTCTTC.

Ten or more counts support this clonotype. The chain recombines TRBV7-2 with TRBJ2-5; 8 positions agree with TRBD2. The tail of the sequence fits TRBJ2-7 better, so the J call may be wrong. Germline loops: CDR1 SGHTA, CDR2 FQGNSA. The CDR3 is made up of 14 amino acids. The CDR3 region has the DNA TGTGCCAGCAGCAGTCTAGCGGGTGGTTACGAGCAGTACTTC. Translation: CASSSLAGGYEQYF.

This rearrangement joins TRBV14 to TRBJ1-1; D unclear. The CDR3 runs 11 residues. Looked up from germline, CDR1 is SGHDN and CDR2 is FVKESK. V was trimmed by 2 bases and J by 11 bases, leaving 9 bases between them. CDR3 loop: CASSQFGVAFF. The CDR3, as DNA: TGTGCCAGCAGCCAATTTGGGGTTGCTTTCTTT.

Ten or more counts support this clonotype. This chain uses TRBV7-9 with TRBJ2-3; 7 bases agree with TRBD1. The germline CDR1 and CDR2 sequences are SEHNR and FQNEAQ (reference sequence). The trim removed 5 bases at V and 3 bases at J, leaving 11 bases unmatched. The CDR3 has 16 residues. CDR3 sequence (DNA): TGTGCCAGCAGCGTGTTGACAGGGAGTGATACAGATACGCAGTATTTT. The encoded protein is CASSVLTGSDTDTQYF.

About this clonotype: One junction end does not reproduce the germline sequence, and a read error may be involved. CDR3 nucleotide sequence: TGTGCCAGCACCTACAGGGGCACCTACAGTGAGCAGTTCTTC. Encoded protein: CASTYRGTYSEQFF. The rearrangement uses TRBV6-6 and TRBJ2-1, with 7 bases aligning to TRBD1. The CDR3 covers 14 residues. Germline assignment: CDR1 MNHNY and CDR2 SVGAGI (reference sequence).

This clonotype was observed a handful of times. A much larger clone lies one base from this, so it may be a read error. CDR3 in DNA: TGCGCCAGCAGGAGGGACAGGGGTATCGATGAGCAGTTCTTC. It codes for CASRRDRGIDEQFF. This chain links TRBV5-1 with TRBJ2-1, with 10 bases that match TRBD1. The CDR3 loop spans 14 amino acids. CDR1 is SGHRS, CDR2 YFSETQ, per germline. Losses at the gene ends were 5 bases for V and 8 bases for J; bases not matched to a gene: 7.

Many counts were recorded for this clonotype. V is TRBV6-2 or TRBV6-3 and J is TRBJ2-7, with TRBD1 as a possible D gene (5 bases). The germline V gene encodes CDR1 MNHEY and CDR2 SVGEGT. V lost 6 bases to trimming and J lost 0 bases, with 15 bases between them. This CDR3 has 15 residues. For the CDR3, the DNA is TGTGCCAGCAGCTCCGACAGTCTGGGCTCCTACGAGCAGTACTTC. This encodes CASSSDSLGSYEQYF.

This clonotype was recorded many times. V usage is TRBV7-2 and J usage is TRBJ2-3; TRBD2 is a possible D gene (5 bases). With 5 bases removed from V and 0 bases from J, the gap between germline ends came to 12 bases. There are 15 residues in the CDR3. The V gene's germline CDR1 is SGHTA and CDR2 FQGNSA. Here the CDR3 reads CASSHTSSSTDTQYF. CDR3 bases: TGTGCCAGCAGCCATACTAGTTCTAGCACAGATACGCAGTATTTT.

The table lists this clonotype with many counts. The CDR3 loop reads CASSQDGRGYSPLHF. The CDR3 bases are TGCGCCAGCAGCCAAGATGGCAGGGGGTATTCACCCCTCCACTTT. This rearrangement joins TRBV4-3 to TRBJ1-6; 7 nucleotides agree with TRBD1. Germline V gene sequence: CDR1 LGHNA, CDR2 YSLEER. The V segment lost 0 bases and the J segment 8 bases; nucleotides outside the gene matches: 4. The CDR3 has 15 residues.

In this sample, this clonotype turned up many times. This chain joins TRBV27 and TRBJ1-6, with a weak D call TRBD1 (5 bases). Deletions cut 6 bases from V and 2 bases from J, with 11 bases between. CDR3 length: 15 amino acids. Germline CDR1 reads MNHEY; CDR2 reads SMNVEV (reference sequence). CDR3 loop: CASRDKAAYNSPLHF. The CDR3 DNA follows: TGTGCCAGCAGGGACAAGGCTGCCTATAATTCACCCCTCCACTTT.

This clonotype was counted at least ten times. The V gene is TRBV28, the J gene TRBJ2-5; 7 positions match TRBD2. Per germline, CDR1 MDHEN and CDR2 SYDVKM. This CDR3 comprises 16 residues. The J segment lost 1 base and the V segment lost 5 bases, leaving 10 bases of the junction unmatched. The CDR3 region is CASSPLGRDFQETQYF. CDR3 coding DNA: TGTGCCAGCAGTCCCCTAGGGAGGGACTTCCAAGAGACCCAGTACTTC.

This clonotype was seen repeatedly, ten times or more. The chain carries TRBV7-9 and TRBJ1-4, with D tentatively TRBD1 (6 bases). Germline V lookup: CDR1 SEHNR, CDR2 FQNEAQ (reference sequence). Trimming left V 6 bases short and J 0 bases short, with 11 bases between. This CDR3 is built from 15 residues. The CDR3 nucleotides read TGTGCCAGCAGATTGGGGGCCGCAACTAATGAAAAACTGTTTTTT. Translation gives CASRLGAATNEKLFF.

This clonotype was observed many times. The CDR3 protein is CASSIPRTGELFF. For the CDR3, the DNA is TGTGCCAGCAGCATACCTCGCACCGGGGAGCTGTTTTTT. The chain combines TRBV7-3 with TRBJ2-2; D is unresolved. Germline loops: CDR1 SGHTA, CDR2 FQGTGA. The CDR3 is made up of 13 amino acids. Trimming removed 5 bases at V and 4 bases at J, with 8 bases between.

Turning to this clonotype: At one of its ends the junction is not consistent with the germline gene, which may arise from a read error. CDR3 region: CTSSQDQTGGEPQHF. CDR3 nucleotide sequence: TGCACCAGCAGCCAAGACCAGACAGGGGGTGAGCCCCAGCATTTT. This chain links TRBV4-3 with TRBJ1-5, with 9 bases aligning to TRBD1. Germline CDR1 is LGHNA and CDR2 is YSLEER. This CDR3 contains 15 residues.

V gene TRBV21-1 combines with J gene TRBJ2-3. TRBV21-1 is a listed pseudogene. The length of the CDR3 is 16 residues. The CDR3 loop reads CASSTFEGTSTDTQYF. CDR3 in DNA: TGTGCCAGCAGCACTTTCGAGGGTACTAGCACAGATACGCAGTATTTT.

About this clonotype: The junction departs from the called germline gene at one end, perhaps through a read error. This rearrangement joins TRBV27 to TRBJ1-2; 8 positions match TRBD1. The CDR3 has 16 amino acids. Germline CDR1 is MNHEY and CDR2 is SMNVEV (reference sequence). DNA for the CDR3: TGTGCCTGCAGTTTCACGACAGGGGAAGTGAACTATGGCTACACCTTC. Protein: CACSFTTGEVNYGYTF.

This clonotype was seen repeatedly, ten times or more. This rearrangement joins TRBV7-9 to TRBJ2-3, with 7 bases lining up with TRBD2. Germline CDR1 and CDR2: SEHNR and FQNEAQ (reference sequence). The CDR3 runs 15 residues. V trimming: 1 base; J trimming: 6 bases; junction bases outside the gene matches: 7. The CDR3 nucleotides read TGTGCCAGCAGCTTAGGGACTAGAAGGGCCGATACGCAGTATTTT. It encodes CASSLGTRRADTQYF. Complete variable domain (other parts from reference TRBV7-9 and TRBJ2-3): DTGVSQNPRHKITKRGQNVTFRCDPISEHNRLYWYRQTLGQGPEFLTYFQNEAQLEKSRLLSDRFSAERPKGSFSTLEIQRTEQGDSAMYLCASSLGTRRADTQYFGPGTRLTVL.

Ten or more counts support this clonotype. The genes are TRBV20-1 and TRBJ2-3, with TRBD2 as a possible D gene (5 bases). Trimming cost V 3 bases and J 1 base, with 11 bases left between them. Germline V CDR1 and CDR2: DFQATT, SNEGSKA (reference sequence). This CDR3 contains 14 residues. The CDR3: CSASSRAGTDTQYF. The CDR3 DNA is TGCAGTGCTAGTTCGCGGGCTGGCACAGATACGCAGTATTTT.

The rearrangement joins TRBV10-3 to TRBJ2-3; D call uncertain. Trimming cost V 8 bases and J 0 bases, with 6 bases left between them. This CDR3 has 12 residues. The germline V gene has CDR1 ENHRY and CDR2 SYGVKD. In nucleotides, the CDR3 is TGTGCCATCTCAGTTAGCACAGATACGCAGTATTTT. Translated, it gives CAISVSTDTQYF.

As concerns this clonotype: A read error may produce the germline difference seen at one junction end. The gene calls are TRBV12-3 or TRBV12-4 and TRBJ2-3, with 13 bases fitting TRBD2. The CDR3 is 17 amino acids. Here the CDR3 reads CASSSTSGGRRADAQYF. The CDR3 region has the DNA TGTGCCAGCAGTTCGACTAGCGGGGGGCGACGAGCAGATGCGCAGTATTTT.

This chain links TRBV5-5 with TRBJ1-1, with D tentatively TRBD1 (6 bases). V was clipped by 4 bases and J by 1 base, with 11 bases between them. Germline lookup yields CDR1 SGHKS and CDR2 YYEKEE (reference sequence). CDR3 size: 14 residues. The CDR3, as DNA: TGTGCCAGCAGCACAAGGGACAAGAACACTGAAGCTTTCTTT. It is translated as CASSTRDKNTEAFF.

Notes on this clonotype: A read error may be the cause here, since a much bigger clone is one base away. V gene TRBV20-1 combines with J gene TRBJ2-1; maybe TRBD2 (7 bases). The length of the CDR3 is 14 residues. Germline CDR1 reads DFQATT; CDR2 reads SNEGSKA (reference sequence). The CDR3 protein is CSARGAGAYIEQFF. The DNA for the CDR3 is TGCAGTGCTAGAGGTGCGGGGGCCTACATTGAGCAGTTCTTC.